The 16 T cell receptor beta chains in this list originate from one sample, sequenced in a study of coeliac disease. Measured with immunoSEQ multiplex PCR; TCRdb has only the in-frame clones, and not every one. The table lists under 5,000 clones, under 85% of them singletons. Sequenced input: lamina propria lymphocytes from the gut. The receptors derive from a woman between 18 and 29 years old with active celiac disease.

On this clone itself: An end of the junction does not agree with germline; a read error may underlie this. Other nucleotide sequences from this sample produce the same CDR3. The V and J genes are TRBV7-9 and TRBJ1-5; a possible D gene is TRBD1 (5 bases). Germline values: CDR1 SEHNR, CDR2 FQNEAQ (reference sequence). This CDR3 contains 14 residues. This chain's CDR3 is CASSQAQDFQPQHF. The CDR3 bases are TGCGCCAGCAGCCAAGCACAGGATTTTCAGCCCCAGCATTTT.

The chain joins TRBV28 to TRBJ1-2, with TRBD1 as a possible D gene (5 bases). The V end was cut by 5 bases, the J end by 7 bases, with 17 bases between. CDR1 and CDR2 (germline): MDHEN, SYDVKM. The CDR3 sequence is 14 residues long. The CDR3 nucleotides read TGTGCCAGCAGTCCGTGGACATTCTGGCGTGGCTACACCTTC. It translates to CASSPWTFWRGYTF.

This clone was seen once. The DNA for the CDR3 is TGTGCCAGCAGCCGCGGGACAGGGGTCGATACGCAGTATTTT. It specifies CASSRGTGVDTQYF. The V gene is TRBV4-2, the J gene TRBJ2-3, with 10 bases that match TRBD1. The CDR3 length is 14 residues. V lost 4 bases to trimming and J lost 6 bases; unmatched junction nucleotides: 4. Germline CDR1 and CDR2: LGHNA and YNFKEQ.

This clone was seen once. The gene calls are TRBV2 and TRBJ2-1, with TRBD2 matching over 7 bases. Germline-derived CDR1 and CDR2 are SNHLY and FYNNEI. The CDR3 spans 16 residues. The V and J ends lost 6 bases and 0 bases, in that order; junction bases with no gene match: 8. The CDR3 nucleotides are TGTGCCAGCAGCGGGGGGAACCCCATCTCCTACAATGAGCAGTTCTTC. Residues: CASSGGNPISYNEQFF.

This chain connects TRBV21-1 to TRBJ2-3; the table gives TRBD2 as D, unverified against the DNA. TRBV21-1 is termed a pseudogene. The CDR3 contains 12 residues. This chain's CDR3 is CASRPRADTQYF. The CDR3 DNA reads as TGTGCCAGCAGACCTAGAGCAGATACGCAGTATTTT.

The J gene is TRBJ2-3, the V gene TRBV4-1; perhaps TRBD2 as D (6 bases). Germline V gene sequence: CDR1 MGHRA, CDR2 YSYEKL. The CDR3 is made up of 17 amino acids. Trimming took 2 bases from V and 3 from J, leaving 18 bases between them. DNA for the CDR3: TGCGCCAGCAGCCAACCCCTTTCGGGAGAGGTGACAGATACGCAGTATTTT. Encoded protein: CASSQPLSGEVTDTQYF.

This chain's CDR3 is CASSTRTGYGYTF. The CDR3 DNA sequence: TGTGCCAGCAGCACGCGGACTGGCTATGGCTACACCTTC. The chain carries TRBV5-4 and TRBJ1-2, with D unresolved. Germline lookup yields CDR1 SGHNT and CDR2 YYREEE (reference sequence). Trimming shortened V by 4 bases and J by 4 bases, and 11 bases separated the two germline ends. The CDR3 loop spans 13 amino acids.

This clone has only a few counts. This chain connects TRBV5-1 to TRBJ2-1; D is perhaps TRBD1 (5 bases). The length of the CDR3 is 13 residues. V was trimmed by 5 bases and J by 6 bases, leaving 12 bases between them. CDR1 and CDR2 from the germline V gene are SGHRS and YFSETQ. The DNA for the CDR3 is TGCGCCAGCAGACCGACAGCAAGCAATGAGCAGTTCTTC. It is translated as CASRPTASNEQFF.

This chain uses TRBV6-4 with TRBJ1-2, with a tentative D call TRBD1 (6 bases). The length of the CDR3 is 13 residues. Trimming removed 6 bases at V and 5 bases at J, with 13 bases between. Germline V gene lookup returns CDR1 MRHNA and CDR2 SNTAGT. CDR3 protein: CASSAGGQYGYTF. The CDR3 coding sequence is TGTGCCAGCAGCGCCGGAGGACAGTATGGCTACACCTTC.

The chain couples TRBV7-8 to TRBJ2-7; the D gene is possibly TRBD1 (6 bases). Germline-derived CDR1 and CDR2 are SGHVS and FQNEAQ. This CDR3 has 13 amino acids. The V end was cut by 4 bases, the J end by 4 bases, with 11 bases between. CDR3 DNA: TGTGCCAGCAGCTCCACTCAGGGGTACGAGCAGTACTTC. Its protein is CASSSTQGYEQYF.

This clone was picked up a small number of times. CDR3 amino acids: CASRSTTSGRYEQYF. Written as DNA, the CDR3 is TGTGCCAGCAGATCCACGACTAGCGGGAGATACGAGCAGTACTTC. The chain uses TRBV6-5 and TRBJ2-7; 12 bases line up with TRBD2. The V and J ends lost 6 bases and 4 bases, in that order; junction bases with no gene match: 7. The CDR3 runs to 15 residues. Per the germline V gene, CDR1 is MNHEY and CDR2 is SVGAGI.

This clone appeared a single time. The chain recombines TRBV28 with TRBJ1-2; no reliable D call. Trimming removed 7 bases from V and 6 bases from J, with 27 bases in between. The CDR3 consists of 17 residues. The germline V gene encodes CDR1 MDHEN and CDR2 SYDVKM. CDR3 sequence reads: CASNSRTQRGFIDGYTF. For the CDR3, the DNA is TGTGCCAGCAATTCCAGGACCCAACGAGGGTTTATCGATGGCTACACCTTC.

CDR3 sequence: CASSLGGKGYTF. The CDR3 nucleotides are TGTGCCAGCAGTTTGGGAGGGAAAGGCTACACCTTC. The chain has TRBV28 and TRBJ1-2; D uncertain. CDR1 and CDR2 from the germline V gene are MDHEN and SYDVKM. The CDR3 contains 12 residues. The V gene lost 3 bases and the J gene lost 8 bases, with 10 bases spanning the gap.

V gene TRBV4-1 combines with J gene TRBJ1-4; 7 bases align to TRBD1. Unmatched junction bases numbered 9, after V lost 3 bases and J lost 8 bases. The CDR3 consists of 15 residues. Germline-derived CDR1 and CDR2 are MGHRA and YSYEKL. CDR3 DNA: TGCGCCAGCAGCCAGGAAACAGGGGAAGGCGAAAAACTGTTTTTT. Residues: CASSQETGEGEKLFF.

This sequence joins TRBV2 and TRBJ1-1; tentatively, D is TRBD1 (5 bases). Germline V gene data show CDR1 as SNHLY and CDR2 as FYNNEI. This CDR3 comprises 14 residues. V was trimmed by 1 base and J by 2 bases, leaving 8 bases between them. The CDR3 region has the DNA TGTGCCAGCAGTGAAGGGAGGGGAAACACTGAAGCTTTCTTT. This encodes CASSEGRGNTEAFF.

This chain links TRBV7-9 with TRBJ2-1; 12 positions match TRBD1. There are 14 residues in the CDR3. Germline loops: CDR1 SEHNR, CDR2 FQNEAQ (reference sequence). The V gene end was trimmed by 4 bases and the J gene end by 8 bases; junction bases not matched to a gene: 3. The CDR3 region is CASSWDRGQDEQFF. Written as DNA, the CDR3 is TGTGCCAGCAGCTGGGACAGGGGGCAAGATGAGCAGTTCTTC.